This T cell receptor (beta chain) appears in the sequencing data of a study of STAT5B mutations in CD4+ large granular lymphocyte leukemia (dated 2022 in TCRdb). With respect to the entire study: Among the healthy controls, the CDR3 'QG' motif was associated with a particular HLA allele. The study compared the TCRbeta repertoires of patients with CD4+ T-cell large granular lymphocyte leukemia against the TCRbeta repertoires of healthy blood donors. Flow cytometry on FACSCanto II or FACSVerse showed that the purified fractions were more than 95% pure among lymphocytes. The full study reports these points: Enrichment of TRBV06-family usage was observed among the top patient clones (8/27) relative to healthy controls (2/35). Data were not HLA-matched; higher clonality in CD4+ versus CD8+ T-LGLL could reflect the relatively small sample size. Compared with healthy CD4+ repertoires, CD4-sorted patient repertoires appeared more clonal, and this difference remained even after the putative leukemic clones were removed. The main leukemic clonotypes were found to be private to each patient, although approximately 26% of the main leukemic clonotypes were detected at low frequency in the non-leukemic repertoires of other patients.

A note on this clone: Its antigen specificity is not known. Base qualities are not at hand, and no much larger clone is one base apart.

CDR1 SGHRS and CDR2 YFSETQ were looked up in the germline V gene. Measured from the cysteine to the phenylalanine, the CDR3 is 15 residues long. Only the CDR3 part of the read is kept: 45 bases, read in frame from the first base. V is reduced by 4 bases and J by 3 bases, leaving a spacing of 16 bases between them. The immunoSEQ assay at survey resolution was used to sequence TCRbeta rearrangements from genomic DNA. Concerning the study's data processing: In the TCR sequencing data, the smallest productive clonotype frequency that could be detected was 2.59 x 10-5. Analyses included only productive TCRbeta rearrangements, meaning complete and in-frame sequences. The clonality of each sample was calculated as Simpson clonality in the immunoSEQ Analyzer version 3.0. Clones were grouped by frequency into very rare, small, medium, large (1-20%) or hyperexpanded (>20%) categories. Generation probabilities were estimated with OLGA 1.2.3, V-gene circos plots were generated with VDJtools, specificities were searched for in VDJdb, and CDR3 motifs were identified with GLIPH. The table was pulled from immuneACCESS by TCRdb, which kept in-frame rearrangements only. Such tables lose some clones; where checked, under half of the loss comes from unresolved V genes, and the rest has no known cause. V and J calls and clone size are as listed in that table; D and trimming were resolved from the DNA. The sample has fewer than 25,000 clones on record, around 79% of them singletons. Jointly, the top ten make up about 0.42% of the sample.

Healthy controls were roughly 35 blood donors whose buffy coats came from the Finnish Red Cross blood service. All TCR-sequenced material derived from peripheral blood: patient blood samples and healthy donor buffy coats. Peripheral blood mononuclear cells were isolated by Ficoll-Hypaque gradient centrifugation. CD4+ cells were purified magnetically from the buffy coats of healthy controls. Genomic DNA was extracted with the Gentra Puregene Cell and Tissue kit and quantified on a Qubit 2.0 fluorometer. This TCR was recovered from a human donor in good health. Source material: CD4+ T cells from blood buffy coats. The chain joins TRBV5-1 to TRBJ1-2; possibly the D gene is TRBD1, per 6 matching bases. The sequence in DNA is TGCGCCAGCAGCGAGACGCGACAGGCATACTATGGCTACACCTTC. Its protein reads: CASSETRQAYYGYTF.